This note documents a single T cell receptor (beta chain) sequence. This entry belongs to a study of identical twins. TCRdb re-derived calls from the 5' RACE reads in MiXCR, one entry per CDR3 protein. The sample yields 550,000 to 700,000 distinct CDR3 sequences, 21% seen once. Trimming cost V 6 bases and J 13 bases; bases outside gene matches: 4. The CDR3 is 12 amino acids. The sample also formed part of further work on T cells expressing NK-cell markers.

The TCR comes from a woman under 30 in good health. Input material: PBMCs. The chain employs TRBV12-3 or TRBV12-4 and TRBJ2-1, with TRBD2 matching over 12 bases. CDR3 region: CASSSGLAGQFF. CDR3 in DNA: TGTGCCAGCAGCTCTGGACTAGCGGGACAGTTCTTC.